These 19 T cell receptor beta chains came from one sample sequenced in a study of cytomegalovirus exposure and HLA in healthy donors. Amplification used 60 Vbeta primers and 13 Jbeta primers. TCRdb's table, derived via immunoSEQ multiplex PCR, lists solely in-frame clones and lacks some. The sample totals about 110,000 clones. The specimen sequenced was PBMCs. All receptors come from a man aged 35 to 55 in good health and CMV-seropositive.

The genes are TRBV7-2 and TRBJ2-7, with TRBD2 matching over 11 bases. V shed 6 bases and J 3 bases; nucleotides not matched to a gene: 4. Germline lookup yields CDR1 SGHTA and CDR2 FQGNSA. There are 14 residues in the CDR3. CDR3 coding DNA: TGTGCCAGCAGTCCGGGACTAGCGGTCTACGAGCAGTACTTC. Encoded protein: CASSPGLAVYEQYF.

V usage is TRBV7-2 and J usage is TRBJ2-7; 11 bases map to TRBD2. V lost 2 bases, J lost 2 bases, and 11 bases stayed unmatched. Germline loops: CDR1 SGHTA, CDR2 FQGNSA. The CDR3 contains 18 residues. CDR3 in amino acids: CASSLLLGLAGQAYEQYF. In DNA form, the CDR3 reads TGTGCCAGCAGCTTATTGCTCGGACTAGCGGGCCAAGCCTACGAGCAGTACTTC.

This chain joins TRBV10-1 and TRBJ2-1, with 8 bases fitting TRBD2. This CDR3 region has 13 residues. V dropped 4 bases and J dropped 8; count of bases not matched to a gene: 4. Germline V gene data show CDR1 as WNHNN and CDR2 as SYGVQD (reference sequence). The CDR3 region is CASSVREGHEQFF. The CDR3 nucleotides read TGCGCCAGCAGTGTACGGGAGGGCCATGAGCAGTTCTTC.

The gene calls are TRBV27 and TRBJ1-5, with 7 bases aligning to TRBD1. The V gene's germline CDR1 is MNHEY and CDR2 SMNVEV (reference sequence). This CDR3 spans 12 amino acids. V gave up 6 bases and J gave up 6 bases; unmatched junction bases: 2. CDR3 amino acids: CASRTGLQPQHF. Here the CDR3 DNA reads TGTGCCAGCAGGACAGGGCTTCAGCCCCAGCATTTT.

The rearrangement links TRBV28 to TRBJ1-2, with D tentatively TRBD1 (5 bases). This CDR3 spans 13 amino acids. The V end was cut by 8 bases, the J end by 4 bases, with 14 bases between. CDR1 MDHEN and CDR2 SYDVKM come from the germline V gene. CDR3 sequence (DNA): TGTGCCAGCGAATGGGGGGACGGCTATGGCTACACCTTC. Residues: CASEWGDGYGYTF.

The CDR3 loop is CSVYSGTSSYEQYF. The CDR3 coding sequence is TGCAGCGTTTACTCCGGGACTAGTTCATACGAGCAGTACTTC. The chain employs TRBV29-1 and TRBJ2-7, with 8 bases identical to TRBD2. In germline, CDR1 is SQVTM, CDR2 ANQGSEA. The V segment lost 5 bases and the J segment 4 bases; nucleotides outside the gene matches: 10. The CDR3 sequence is 14 residues long.

The rearrangement joins TRBV5-1 to TRBJ2-7, with D maybe TRBD2 (6 bases). CDR3 length: 13 amino acids. V gave up 1 base and J gave up 7 bases, with 12 bases separating them. Germline CDR1 is SGHRS and CDR2 is YFSETQ. The CDR3 reads CASSLLGTREQYF. CDR3 nucleotides: TGCGCCAGCAGCTTGTTAGGGACTCGGGAGCAGTACTTC. The complete variable domain, with remaining parts taken from reference TRBV5-1 and TRBJ2-7, reads KAGVTQTPRYLIKTRGQQVTLSCSPISGHRSVSWYQQTPGQGLQFLFEYFSETQRNKGNFPGRFSGRQFSNSRSEMNVSTLELGDSALYLCASSLLGTREQYFGPGTRLTVT.

V usage is TRBV2 and J usage is TRBJ1-2; D is perhaps TRBD1 (6 bases). V was cut by 7 bases and J by 2 bases, with 8 bases left in between. Looked up from germline, CDR1 is SNHLY and CDR2 is FYNNEI. The CDR3 consists of 12 residues. The CDR3 DNA follows: TGTGCCAGCAAGGGGGGGAACTATGGCTACACCTTC. As protein: CASKGGNYGYTF. The complete variable domain, with remaining parts taken from reference TRBV2 and TRBJ1-2, reads EPEVTQTPSHQVTQMGQEVILRCVPISNHLYFYWYRQILGQKVEFLVSFYNNEISEKSEIFDDQFSVERPDGSNFTLKIRSTKLEDSAMYFCASKGGNYGYTFGSGTRLTVV.

The V call is TRBV4-2, the J call TRBJ2-5; 7 bases match TRBD1. The DNA end favors TRBJ2-7, so the J call may be wrong. The germline V gene encodes CDR1 LGHNA and CDR2 YNFKEQ. The CDR3 runs to 16 residues. CDR3 sequence (DNA): TGTGCCAGCAGCCAAACAGGGGCGTTCGGTCGGTCCGAGCAGTACTTC. This gives the protein CASSQTGAFGRSEQYF.

This chain connects TRBV14 to TRBJ2-2, with D perhaps matching TRBD1 (6 bases). Trimming left V 4 bases short and J 2 bases short, with 11 bases between. Germline CDR1 reads SGHDN; CDR2 reads FVKESK. There are 15 residues in the CDR3. CDR3 sequence: CASSLLRGNTGELFF. Written as DNA, the CDR3 is TGTGCCAGCAGCCTCCTCAGGGGTAACACCGGGGAGCTGTTTTTT. Full variable domain (missing parts from reference TRBV14 and TRBJ2-2): EAGVTQFPSHSVIEKGQTVTLRCDPISGHDNLYWYRRVMGKEIKFLLHFVKESKQDESGMPNNRFLAERTGGTYSTLKVQPAELEDSGVYFCASSLLRGNTGELFFGEGSRLTVL.

The chain couples TRBV10-1 to TRBJ2-7; 8 bases align to TRBD2. Losses at the gene ends were 5 bases for V and 7 bases for J; bases not matched to a gene: 10. Germline-derived CDR1 and CDR2 are WNHNN and SYGVQD (reference sequence). The CDR3 totals 14 residues. The CDR3, as DNA: TGCGCCAGCAGTACTAGCGGTCCTACGGGGGAGCAGTACTTC. Translation gives CASSTSGPTGEQYF.

The chain couples TRBV19 to TRBJ2-1; TRBD2 aligns across 10 bases. The V segment lost 0 bases and the J segment 5 bases; nucleotides outside the gene matches: 10. The CDR3 has 18 residues. The germline CDR1 and CDR2 sequences are LNHDA and SQIVND (reference sequence). The CDR3 region has the DNA TGTGCCAGTAGTATAGATCGGACCCCCCTAGCGGGGGACAATGAGCAGTTCTTC. This codes for CASSIDRTPLAGDNEQFF.

The chain carries TRBV9 and TRBJ2-7; TRBD2 agrees at 7 bases. The trim removed 1 base at V and 1 base at J, leaving 5 bases unmatched. The germline CDR1 and CDR2 sequences are SGDLS and YYNGEE. This CDR3 is built from 15 residues. The CDR3 DNA reads as TGTGCCAGCAGCGTACTCCCTAGCGGTTCCTACGAGCAGTACTTC. This gives the protein CASSVLPSGSYEQYF. Full variable domain (missing parts from reference TRBV9 and TRBJ2-7): DSGVTQTPKHLITATGQRVTLRCSPRSGDLSVYWYQQSLDQGLQFLIQYYNGEERAKGNILERFSAQQFPDLHSELNLSSLELGDSALYFCASSVLPSGSYEQYFGPGTRLTVT.

The chain is built from TRBV7-3 and TRBJ2-2; 7 nucleotides agree with TRBD2. The length of the CDR3 is 14 residues. V lost 2 bases to trimming and J lost 5 bases; unmatched junction nucleotides: 2. The germline CDR1 and CDR2 sequences are SGHTA and FQGTGA. Here the CDR3 DNA reads TGTGCCAGCAGCTTACCCGGGAGGACCGGGGAGCTGTTTTTT. Its translation: CASSLPGRTGELFF.

The V gene is TRBV7-9, the J gene TRBJ2-5; D possibly corresponds to TRBD2 (6 bases). V lost 7 bases, J lost 2 bases, and 17 bases lay in between. The germline CDR1 and CDR2 sequences are SEHNR and FQNEAQ (reference sequence). There are 15 residues in the CDR3. The CDR3 sequence: CASTRTLAEQETQYF. The CDR3 DNA follows: TGTGCCAGCACCAGAACCTTAGCGGAACAAGAGACCCAGTACTTC.

The chain is built from TRBV30 and TRBJ2-3, with a weak D call TRBD2 (6 bases). V dropped 0 bases and J dropped 1 base, with 14 bases sitting between them. The CDR3 has 16 amino acids. The germline gives CDR1 GTSNPN, CDR2 SVGIG (reference sequence). In DNA, the CDR3 is TGTGCCTGGAGTGTTACGTTTTGGGAGGGCACAGATACGCAGTATTTT. Its protein product is CAWSVTFWEGTDTQYF.

The chain is built from TRBV29-1 and TRBJ1-2; 10 nucleotides agree with TRBD1. V was clipped by 6 bases and J by 5 bases; unmatched bases: 9. This CDR3 has 14 residues. Germline CDR1 SQVTM, CDR2 ANQGSEA. CDR3: CSVGTGAEGYGYTF. CDR3 DNA sequence: TGCAGCGTGGGGACAGGGGCGGAAGGTTATGGCTACACCTTC.

The V call is TRBV6-6, the J call TRBJ2-5; 8 bases are a match to TRBD2. The last part of the DNA fits TRBJ2-7 better; the J call may be wrong. The germline V gene encodes CDR1 MNHNY and CDR2 SVGAGI (reference sequence). The CDR3 is 15 residues long. The CDR3 DNA reads as TGTGCCAGCAGTTACTCGACCGGGGGGGCCTACGAGCAGTACTTC. It encodes CASSYSTGGAYEQYF.

V gene TRBV6-1 combines with J gene TRBJ1-6; 7 nucleotides match TRBD1. This CDR3 spans 15 amino acids. Losses at the gene ends were 0 bases for V and 9 bases for J; bases not matched to a gene: 5. CDR1 is MNHNS and CDR2 is SASEGT in the germline V gene. The CDR3 region is CASSEASRGISPLHF. CDR3 sequence (DNA): TGTGCCAGCAGTGAAGCCTCCAGGGGGATTTCACCCCTCCACTTT.